One sample yielded the 15 T cell receptor beta chains listed below, sequenced in a study of blood T cell repertoires in COVID-19. TCRdb's copy holds only in-frame clones and misses some; the assay was immunoSEQ multiplex PCR. The data show around 100,000 clones, less than 80% seen once. Sample: peripheral blood. These receptors were obtained from a man in his 70s with active or convalescent COVID-19.

The rearrangement uses TRBV6-4 and TRBJ2-1; D unresolved. The CDR3 is made up of 13 amino acids. The V and J ends lost 6 bases and 4 bases respectively, with 10 bases between them. CDR1 and CDR2 (germline): MRHNA, SNTAGT. Here the CDR3 reads CASSLTRYNEQFF. DNA of the CDR3: TGTGCCAGCAGCCTGACAAGGTACAATGAGCAGTTCTTC.

The V gene is TRBV30, the J gene TRBJ1-2, with D maybe TRBD1 (5 bases). V dropped 2 bases and J dropped 3 bases, with 16 bases sitting between them. The germline CDR1 and CDR2 sequences are GTSNPN and SVGIG (reference sequence). The CDR3 runs to 15 residues. CDR3 region: CAWSPYRPHYYGYTF. CDR3 sequence (DNA): TGTGCCTGGAGTCCGTACAGGCCCCACTACTATGGCTACACCTTC.

CDR3 coding DNA: TGTGCCAGCTCGGGGCCTCGGACAGTCTCTGGAAACACCATATATTTT. Its protein is CASSGPRTVSGNTIYF. The V gene is TRBV18, the J gene TRBJ1-3; TRBD1 might be the D (6 bases). CDR1 KGHSH and CDR2 LQKENI come from the germline V gene. V lost 6 bases, J lost 0 bases, and 15 bases lay in between. CDR3 length: 16 amino acids.

This sequence joins TRBV9 and TRBJ2-1, with 8 bases identical to TRBD2. The V gene end was trimmed by 5 bases and the J gene end by 1 base; junction bases not matched to a gene: 8. The CDR3 is 16 residues long. CDR1 and CDR2 (germline): SGDLS, YYNGEE. The CDR3 region has the DNA TGTGCCAGCAGTTCCGGGACTAGAAATTCCTACAATGAGCAGTTCTTC. Encoded protein: CASSSGTRNSYNEQFF.

The V gene is TRBV28, the J gene TRBJ1-2, with a possible D match to TRBD1 (6 bases). Looked up from germline, CDR1 is MDHEN and CDR2 is SYDVKM. Between the trimmed V and J ends, which lost 3 bases and 4 bases, there was a span of 15 bases. This CDR3 region has 15 residues. The DNA of the CDR3 is TGTGCCAGCAGTTTTCGGACAGCAGGGAGCTATGGCTACACCTTC. Residues: CASSFRTAGSYGYTF.

For the CDR3, the DNA is TGTGCCAGCAGCTCGGGGACAGGCAGTGGCTACACCTTC. Protein: CASSSGTGSGYTF. V is TRBV7-3 and J is TRBJ1-2, with 8 nucleotides matching TRBD1. This CDR3 region has 13 residues. Trimming at V came to 4 bases and at J to 7 bases, leaving 5 bases not matched to a gene. Germline-derived CDR1 and CDR2 are SGHTA and FQGTGA.

The rearrangement joins TRBV6-6 to TRBJ2-7; 8 bases align to TRBD1. J lost 2 bases, V lost 5 bases, and 5 bases had no gene match. The V gene's germline CDR1 is MNHNY and CDR2 SVGAGI (reference sequence). The CDR3 sequence is 14 residues long. This CDR3 is CASSMTGVTYEQYF. The CDR3 coding sequence is TGTGCCAGCAGTATGACAGGGGTCACCTACGAGCAGTACTTC.

This chain uses TRBV19 with TRBJ2-4; D not certain. CDR3 length: 13 amino acids. Trimming cost V 5 bases and J 1 base, with 6 bases left between them. CDR1 and CDR2 (germline): LNHDA, SQIVND (reference sequence). The DNA for the CDR3 is TGTGCCAGTAGTGACGGGGCCAAAAACATTCAGTACTTC. As protein: CASSDGAKNIQYF. Drawing the rest from reference TRBV19 and TRBJ2-4, the complete variable domain is DGGITQSPKYLFRKEGQNVTLSCEQNLNHDAMYWYRQDPGQGLRLIYYSQIVNDFQKGDIAEGYSVSREKKESFPLTVTSAQKNPTAFYLCASSDGAKNIQYFGAGTRLSVL.

The chain joins TRBV2 to TRBJ2-1; 8 bases fit TRBD1. The J segment lost 6 bases and the V segment lost 7 bases, leaving 8 bases of the junction unmatched. The germline V gene encodes CDR1 SNHLY and CDR2 FYNNEI. This CDR3 region has 14 residues. CDR3 DNA: TGTGCCAGCACCCGGACAGGGTCGGGCAATGAGCAGTTCTTC. Its protein is CASTRTGSGNEQFF.

The chain combines TRBV19 with TRBJ2-1; 11 bases agree with TRBD2. This CDR3 is 15 amino acids long. With 3 bases clipped from V and 8 bases from J, the junction kept 6 bases outside the gene matches. CDR1 is LNHDA and CDR2 is SQIVND in the germline V gene (reference sequence). The DNA for the CDR3 is TGTGCCAGTAGTATTGGTAGCGGGGGGGCTGATGAGCAGTTCTTC. It is translated as CASSIGSGGADEQFF.

The sample holds one count of this clone. The chain is built from TRBV5-1 and TRBJ1-1; tentatively, D is TRBD1 (6 bases). V lost 0 bases and J 3 bases, leaving 15 bases between the germline ends. CDR1 and CDR2 (germline): SGHRS, YFSETQ. The CDR3 runs to 16 residues. CDR3 in DNA: TGCGCCAGCAGCTTGGAAGGGGGGGCTTTCGACACTGAAGCTTTCTTT. The encoded protein is CASSLEGGAFDTEAFF.

The chain uses TRBV5-6 and TRBJ2-3; 7 bases fit TRBD1. CDR3 size: 15 residues. From germline, CDR1 is SGHDT and CDR2 YYEEEE. V was clipped by 2 bases and J by 6 bases; unmatched bases: 9. CDR3 bases: TGTGCCAGCAGCTTCCGGGACAGCTTAAGGGATACGCAGTATTTT. Its translation: CASSFRDSLRDTQYF.

The chain links TRBV6-5 to TRBJ2-1; 10 bases match TRBD2. The CDR3 covers 14 residues. CDR1 is MNHEY and CDR2 is SVGAGI in the germline V gene. V was pared by 6 bases and J by 8 bases, with 7 bases of the junction left unmatched. CDR3 amino acids: CASRASGRPDEQFF. The CDR3 nucleotides are TGTGCCAGCAGGGCTAGCGGGAGACCAGATGAGCAGTTCTTC.

The rearrangement uses TRBV27 and TRBJ1-1, with 9 bases aligning to TRBD1. The CDR3 length is 16 residues. The V and J ends lost 5 bases and 11 bases, in that order; junction bases with no gene match: 18. CDR1 is MNHEY, CDR2 SMNVEV, per germline (reference sequence). CDR3 bases: TGTGCCAGCAGTACATATTCGGGACAGGGAACGGGGGGGGCTTTCTTT. Translating gives CASSTYSGQGTGGAFF.

This chain links TRBV27 with TRBJ2-1; tentatively, D is TRBD2 (6 bases). The V end was cut by 3 bases, the J end by 7 bases, with 19 bases between. Germline V CDR1 and CDR2: MNHEY, SMNVEV (reference sequence). This CDR3 region has 16 residues. CDR3 region: CASSFISGTDLNEQFF. The CDR3, as DNA: TGTGCCAGCAGTTTTATCTCCGGGACTGACCTAAATGAGCAGTTCTTC.